The rows below give T cell receptor beta chains drawn from one sample of a study of blood T cell repertoires in COVID-19. Clones were read by immunoSEQ multiplex PCR, and TCRdb kept only the in-frame ones, dropping some. The repertoire holds about 120,000 clones, with approximately 90% as singletons. Sequencing input: peripheral blood. Source of these receptors: a human donor in a cohort sampled during active COVID-19. Both conserved end residues are part of each CDR3. The D gene is left open where the match is weak. The listing skips clone size in some rows; elsewhere it reads once, few, many or a size class.

CDR3 length: 11; J gene: TRBJ2-1; V gene: TRBV19; clone size: NA; D gene: NA; CDR3 DNA: TGTGCCACCGGAGGGCGTCTTGAGCAGTTCTTC; CDR3 protein: CATGGRLEQFF
CDR3 length: 17; J gene: TRBJ2-2; V gene: TRBV9; clone size: NA; D gene: TRBD2; CDR3 DNA: TGTGCCAGCAGCGGACTATCGGGGGGGCTTAGCACCGGGGAGCTGTTTTTT; CDR3 protein: CASSGLSGGLSTGELFF
CDR3 length: 15; J gene: TRBJ1-2; V gene: TRBV27; clone size: once; D gene: TRBD1; CDR3 DNA: TGTGCCAGCAGGACCCCGGGACAGGGGAACTATGGCTACACCTTC; CDR3 protein: CASRTPGQGNYGYTF
CDR3 length: 15; J gene: TRBJ1-4; V gene: TRBV5-6; clone size: few; D gene: NA; CDR3 DNA: TGTGCCAGCAGCCGTTACGCCCAGGCGAAGGAAAAACTGTTTTTT; CDR3 protein: CASSRYAQAKEKLFF
CDR3 length: 17; J gene: TRBJ1-1; V gene: TRBV5-5; clone size: NA; D gene: TRBD1; CDR3 DNA: TGTGCCAGCAGCCTGGCGGTTGCAGGGGGAGGGAACACTGAAGCTTTCTTT; CDR3 protein: CASSLAVAGGGNTEAFF
CDR3 length: 15; J gene: TRBJ1-1; V gene: TRBV5-1; clone size: NA; D gene: TRBD1; CDR3 DNA: TGCGCCAGCAGCTTGGGACAGGGCGCTGGGACTGAAGCTTTCTTT; CDR3 protein: CASSLGQGAGTEAFF
CDR3 length: 13; J gene: TRBJ2-2; V gene: TRBV5-6; clone size: NA; D gene: NA; CDR3 DNA: TGTGCCAGCAGCTTGTCTAGGAACGGGGAGCTGTTTTTT; CDR3 protein: CASSLSRNGELFF
CDR3 length: 15; J gene: TRBJ1-2; V gene: TRBV6-5; clone size: once; D gene: TRBD1; CDR3 DNA: TGTGCCAGCAGTTACCGGGACAGGCCCTCCTATGGCTACACCTTC; CDR3 protein: CASSYRDRPSYGYTF
CDR3 length: 14; J gene: TRBJ2-2; V gene: TRBV19; clone size: few; D gene: NA; CDR3 DNA: TGTGCCAGTAAGGCAGGGCGCAACACCGGGGAGCTGTTTTTT; CDR3 protein: CASKAGRNTGELFF
CDR3 length: 15; J gene: TRBJ1-4; V gene: TRBV11-2; clone size: NA; D gene: TRBD1; CDR3 DNA: TGTGCCAGCAGCTTAGATGGGACAGGGTCCGAAAAACTGTTTTTT; CDR3 protein: CASSLDGTGSEKLFF
CDR3 length: 15; J gene: TRBJ1-4; V gene: TRBV19; clone size: NA; D gene: NA; CDR3 DNA: TGTGCCACCAGGGACATAGGTGGAACTAATGAAAAACTGTTTTTT; CDR3 protein: CATRDIGGTNEKLFF
CDR3 length: 15; J gene: TRBJ1-6; V gene: TRBV19; clone size: NA; D gene: TRBD1; CDR3 DNA: TGTGCCAGTAGTTCCGACAGGGCCTTAAATTCACCCCTCCACTTT; CDR3 protein: CASSSDRALNSPLHF
CDR3 length: 14; J gene: TRBJ2-6; V gene: TRBV7-2; clone size: NA; D gene: TRBD1; CDR3 DNA: TGTGCCAGCAGCGACAGGGGTAGGGCCAACGTCCTGACTTTC; CDR3 protein: CASSDRGRANVLTF
CDR3 length: 15; J gene: TRBJ2-1; V gene: TRBV19; clone size: NA; D gene: NA; CDR3 DNA: TGTGCCAGTAGTAGGGGTCAGGGCACCCTCAATGAGCAGTTCTTC; CDR3 protein: CASSRGQGTLNEQFF
CDR3 length: 18; J gene: TRBJ2-3; V gene: TRBV4-2; clone size: NA; D gene: TRBD2; CDR3 DNA: TGTGCCAGCAGCCAAGAAGGGACTAGCGGGAGGGCCTATGATACGCAGTATTTT; CDR3 protein: CASSQEGTSGRAYDTQYF
CDR3 length: 16; J gene: TRBJ2-7; V gene: TRBV19; clone size: NA; D gene: TRBD2; CDR3 DNA: TGTGCCAGTAGTATGACTAGCGGGAGGACCGGCGGCGAGCAGTACTTC; CDR3 protein: CASSMTSGRTGGEQYF
CDR3 length: 14; J gene: TRBJ2-7; V gene: TRBV9; clone size: NA; D gene: NA; CDR3 DNA: TGTGCCAGCAGCGTAGCGGGGTTCAGTTACGAGCAGTACTTC; CDR3 protein: CASSVAGFSYEQYF
CDR3 length: 18; J gene: TRBJ2-6; V gene: TRBV18; clone size: NA; D gene: NA; CDR3 DNA: TGTGCCAGCTCACCACCGGGACACGCGAAGTCTGGGGCCAACGTCCTGACTTTC; CDR3 protein: CASSPPGHAKSGANVLTF
CDR3 length: 16; J gene: TRBJ1-4; V gene: TRBV4-1; clone size: NA; D gene: TRBD1; CDR3 DNA: TGCGCCAGCAGCCTAGAATACAGGGGGGCTAATGAAAAACTGTTTTTT; CDR3 protein: CASSLEYRGANEKLFF
CDR3 length: 20; J gene: TRBJ2-1; V gene: TRBV27; clone size: NA; D gene: TRBD2; CDR3 DNA: TGTGCCAGCAGTTTGGGTCCTAAGGGACTAGCGGGATCCCGGATCAATGAGCAGTTCTTC; CDR3 protein: CASSLGPKGLAGSRINEQFF
CDR3 length: 15; J gene: TRBJ2-3; V gene: TRBV14; clone size: NA; D gene: TRBD2; CDR3 DNA: TGTGCCAGCAGCAACAGCGGGGGGGGCACAGATACGCAGTATTTT; CDR3 protein: CASSNSGGGTDTQYF
CDR3 length: 14; J gene: TRBJ1-2; V gene: TRBV3-1/TRBV3-2; clone size: NA; D gene: NA; CDR3 DNA: TGTGCCAGCAGCTCCCCCCCGGGGGACTATGGCTACACCTTC; CDR3 protein: CASSSPPGDYGYTF
CDR3 length: 11; J gene: TRBJ2-3; V gene: TRBV20-1; clone size: NA; D gene: NA; CDR3 DNA: TGCAGTGCTGCCCGGACAGATACGCAGTATTTT; CDR3 protein: CSAARTDTQYF
CDR3 length: 14; J gene: TRBJ2-7; V gene: TRBV25-1; clone size: NA; D gene: NA; CDR3 DNA: TGTGCCAGCAGTGGGTTTGGAGTCCCCTACGAGCAGTACTTC; CDR3 protein: CASSGFGVPYEQYF
CDR3 length: 15; J gene: TRBJ1-6; V gene: TRBV12-5; clone size: NA; D gene: TRBD1; CDR3 DNA: TGTGCTAGTGGTTTCGGGACAGGGGGTAATTCACCCCTCCACTTT; CDR3 protein: CASGFGTGGNSPLHF
CDR3 length: 15; J gene: TRBJ1-5; V gene: TRBV15; clone size: NA; D gene: NA; CDR3 DNA: TGTGCCACCAGCAGAAAACCCTCGGAGGGGCAGCCCCAGCATTTT; CDR3 protein: CATSRKPSEGQPQHF
CDR3 length: 16; J gene: TRBJ2-7; V gene: TRBV6-1; clone size: NA; D gene: TRBD2; CDR3 DNA: TGTGCCAGCAGTGAAGCCTTGCTAGCGGGACGATACGAGCAGTACTTC; CDR3 protein: CASSEALLAGRYEQYF
CDR3 length: 14; J gene: TRBJ2-1; V gene: TRBV2; clone size: NA; D gene: NA; CDR3 DNA: TGTGCCAGCAGCCCAGCGGGCTCCTACAATGAGCAGTTCTTC; CDR3 protein: CASSPAGSYNEQFF
CDR3 length: 13; J gene: TRBJ2-7; V gene: TRBV5-1; clone size: NA; D gene: TRBD1; CDR3 DNA: TGCGCCAGCAGCTTGGACAGGGGATACGAGCAGTACTTC; CDR3 protein: CASSLDRGYEQYF
CDR3 length: 16; J gene: TRBJ2-1; V gene: TRBV5-1; clone size: NA; D gene: NA; CDR3 DNA: TGCGCCAGCAGCCCGCCGCGGAGTAGCTCCTACAATGAGCAGTTCTTC; CDR3 protein: CASSPPRSSSYNEQFF
CDR3 length: 14; J gene: TRBJ2-3; V gene: TRBV10-1; clone size: NA; D gene: TRBD2; CDR3 DNA: TGCGCCAGCAGTGAACGGGACTACACAGATACGCAGTATTTT; CDR3 protein: CASSERDYTDTQYF
CDR3 length: 14; J gene: TRBJ2-7; V gene: TRBV11-2; clone size: few; D gene: NA; CDR3 DNA: TGTGCCAGCAGCTTAGCCCTCCTCTCCTACGAGCAGTACTTC; CDR3 protein: CASSLALLSYEQYF
CDR3 length: 14; J gene: TRBJ1-2; V gene: TRBV15; clone size: NA; D gene: NA; CDR3 DNA: TGTGCCACCAGCAGATTAGGACAGAACTATGGCTACACCTTC; CDR3 protein: CATSRLGQNYGYTF
CDR3 length: 11; J gene: TRBJ1-2; V gene: TRBV20-1; clone size: NA; D gene: TRBD1; CDR3 DNA: TGCAGTGCCGGGACAGACTATGGCTACACCTTC; CDR3 protein: CSAGTDYGYTF
CDR3 length: 15; J gene: TRBJ1-4; V gene: TRBV6-6; clone size: NA; D gene: NA; CDR3 DNA: TGTGCCAGCAGCCAAAAATCGCAGGGGCTTGAAAAACTGTTTTTT; CDR3 protein: CASSQKSQGLEKLFF
CDR3 length: 17; J gene: TRBJ1-6; V gene: TRBV6-4; clone size: NA; D gene: NA; CDR3 DNA: TGTGCCAGCAGTGACTCGATCGCGGGGAACGGAAATTCACCCCTCCACTTT; CDR3 protein: CASSDSIAGNGNSPLHF
CDR3 length: 14; J gene: TRBJ1-1; V gene: TRBV28; clone size: NA; D gene: NA; CDR3 DNA: TGTGCCAGCACCCCCGGCGGTGGAGACACTGAAGCTTTCTTT; CDR3 protein: CASTPGGGDTEAFF
CDR3 length: 11; J gene: TRBJ1-2; V gene: TRBV6-5; clone size: NA; D gene: NA; CDR3 DNA: TGTGCCAGCAGTTACAACGGTGGCTACACCTTC; CDR3 protein: CASSYNGGYTF
CDR3 length: 13; J gene: TRBJ1-2; V gene: TRBV12-3/TRBV12-4; clone size: once; D gene: TRBD1; CDR3 DNA: TGTGCCAGCAGTTTAACGGGACAGGGGCCTAGCACCTTC; CDR3 protein: CASSLTGQGPSTF
CDR3 length: 15; J gene: TRBJ2-7; V gene: TRBV19; clone size: NA; D gene: NA; CDR3 DNA: TGTGCCAGTGGTCGGAGCGGTCCCAGCTCCTACGAGCAGTACTTC; CDR3 protein: CASGRSGPSSYEQYF
CDR3 length: 14; J gene: TRBJ1-5; V gene: TRBV7-9; clone size: NA; D gene: NA; CDR3 DNA: TGTGCCAGCAGCTTAAGGGGGTCTAATCAGCCCCAGCATTTT; CDR3 protein: CASSLRGSNQPQHF
CDR3 length: 13; J gene: TRBJ2-7; V gene: TRBV6-4; clone size: NA; D gene: NA; CDR3 DNA: TGTGCCAGCAGTGCGACTAGGGTCTACGAGCAGTACTTC; CDR3 protein: CASSATRVYEQYF
CDR3 length: 15; J gene: TRBJ2-7; V gene: TRBV21-1; clone size: NA; D gene: NA; CDR3 DNA: TGTGCCAGCCCCCAGAGGCTGCCTAACTCCTACGAGCAGTACTTC; CDR3 protein: CASPQRLPNSYEQYF
CDR3 length: 18; J gene: TRBJ2-7; V gene: TRBV7-2; clone size: NA; D gene: NA; CDR3 DNA: TGTGCCAGCAGCCCTAGGGGGGGTAGGGTACCTTACTCCTACGAGCAGTACTTC; CDR3 protein: CASSPRGGRVPYSYEQYF
CDR3 length: 16; J gene: TRBJ2-2; V gene: TRBV4-2; clone size: few; D gene: NA; CDR3 DNA: TGTGCCAGCAGCCAAGAGCCAGGGATAGGCGCCGGGGAGCTGTTTTTT; CDR3 protein: CASSQEPGIGAGELFF
CDR3 length: 15; J gene: TRBJ1-2; V gene: TRBV28; clone size: NA; D gene: NA; CDR3 DNA: TGTGCCAGCAGTTATGGGGCAGGAGCTAACTATGGCTACACCTTC; CDR3 protein: CASSYGAGANYGYTF
CDR3 length: 14; J gene: TRBJ1-5; V gene: TRBV27; clone size: NA; D gene: NA; CDR3 DNA: TGTGCCAGCAGTTTATCGAGGCCCCCCTCCCCCCCACTTTTT; CDR3 protein: CASSLSRPPSPPLF
CDR3 length: 16; J gene: TRBJ2-2; V gene: TRBV7-8; clone size: NA; D gene: TRBD2; CDR3 DNA: TGTGCCAGCAGCCGCGGGACTAGCGGGACAACCGGGGAGCTGTTTTTT; CDR3 protein: CASSRGTSGTTGELFF
CDR3 length: 15; J gene: TRBJ2-5; V gene: TRBV27; clone size: NA; D gene: TRBD2; CDR3 DNA: TGTGCCAGCAGTTTACGGGCCGGCGGGGGAGAGACCCAGTACTTC; CDR3 protein: CASSLRAGGGETQYF
CDR3 length: 12; J gene: TRBJ1-5; V gene: TRBV6-5; clone size: NA; D gene: NA; CDR3 DNA: TGTGCCAGCACACAGGGAAGTCAGCCCCAGCATTTT; CDR3 protein: CASTQGSQPQHF
CDR3 length: 14; J gene: TRBJ2-3; V gene: TRBV29-1; clone size: NA; D gene: TRBD2; CDR3 DNA: TGCAGCGTTGCTAGCGGGGCCCGCACAGATACGCAGTATTTT; CDR3 protein: CSVASGARTDTQYF
CDR3 length: 16; J gene: TRBJ2-5; V gene: TRBV28; clone size: once; D gene: TRBD2; CDR3 DNA: TGTGCCAGCAGTTTACCGGGGCAGGCGGGAGCCCAGACCCAGTACTTC; CDR3 protein: CASSLPGQAGAQTQYF